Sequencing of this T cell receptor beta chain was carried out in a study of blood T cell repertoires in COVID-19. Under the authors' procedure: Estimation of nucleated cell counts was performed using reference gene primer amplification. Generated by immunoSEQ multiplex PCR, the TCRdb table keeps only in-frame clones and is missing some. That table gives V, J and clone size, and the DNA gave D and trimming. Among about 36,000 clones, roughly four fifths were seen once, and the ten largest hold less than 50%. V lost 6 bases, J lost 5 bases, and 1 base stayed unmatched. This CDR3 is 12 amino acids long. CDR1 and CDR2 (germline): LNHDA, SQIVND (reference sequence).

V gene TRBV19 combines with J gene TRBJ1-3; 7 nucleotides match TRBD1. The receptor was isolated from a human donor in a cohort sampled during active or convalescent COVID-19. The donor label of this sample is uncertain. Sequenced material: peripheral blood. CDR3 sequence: CASRTGRNTIYF. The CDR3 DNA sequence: TGTGCCAGTAGGACAGGGCGAAACACCATATATTTT.